What follows are 9 T cell receptor beta chains derived from one specimen sequenced in a study of T cell clonality in common variable immunodeficiency. Overall study results and limits: Reportedly, TCR beta sequences from common variable immunodeficiency showed fewer deletions and N-nucleotide insertions.

These receptors lack a known antigen. Clones were read by immunoSEQ multiplex PCR, and TCRdb kept only the in-frame ones, dropping some. This sample carries roughly 5,000 clones and no singletons, and 11% to 15% goes to the top ten. Sample: peripheral blood mononuclear cells. These receptors were taken from a human donor with common variable immunodeficiency.

Regarding this clone: The missing CDR3 end, 3 residues past where the read stops, is filled in from the germline J gene. Other DNA variants within this sample encode the same CDR3. This chain uses TRBV19 with TRBJ2-5; D may be TRBD1 (5 bases). Trimming stripped 2 bases from V and 7 bases from J, with 11 bases between. The germline V gene encodes CDR1 LNHDA and CDR2 SQIVND (reference sequence). This CDR3 comprises 13 residues. The chain's CDR3 is CASSIQTVGTQYF. CDR3 DNA (partial): TGTGCCAGTAGTATACAGACAGTTGGGACC.

Points on this clone: The CDR3 goes on 3 residues after the read ends, and that part is filled in from the germline J gene. The chain has TRBV5-1 and TRBJ2-2; D is uncertain. V lost 4 bases, J lost 5 bases, and 6 bases lay in between. The CDR3 covers 12 residues. Germline values: CDR1 SGHRS, CDR2 YFSETQ. Incomplete CDR3 DNA: TGCGCCAGCAGCAAACGGACCGGGGAG. It codes for CASSKRTGE. In full, the CDR3 is CASSKRTGELFF.

This clone has just a few counts. CDR3 region: CASSYFPGDIQYF. CDR3 DNA (partial): TGTGCCAGCAGTTATTTCCCGGGGGACATT. This rearrangement joins TRBV6-2 or TRBV6-3 to TRBJ2-4; maybe TRBD2 (6 bases). The sequenced fragment ends 3 residues before the CDR3 boundary, so the rest is inferred from the germline J gene. The V gene lost 3 bases and the J gene lost 8 bases, with 11 bases spanning the gap. The germline V gene has CDR1 MNHEY and CDR2 SVGEGT. The CDR3 is made up of 13 amino acids.

The covered CDR3 bases are TGTGCCAGCAGTTTACGAGGGTTCACCTACGAG. Translated, it gives CASSLRGFTYE. The whole CDR3 protein is CASSLRGFTYEQYF. This chain connects TRBV6-2 or TRBV6-3 to TRBJ2-7, with D maybe TRBD2 (5 bases). The CDR3 end is not reached by the read, which stops 3 residues before it; the germline J gene fills it in. The germline V gene encodes CDR1 MNHEY and CDR2 SVGEGT. The CDR3 sequence is 14 residues long. The V end was cut by 4 bases, the J end by 2 bases, with 12 bases between.

A word on this clone: Sequencing ends 3 residues short of the CDR3 end; the germline J gene provides the rest. The chain couples TRBV7-9 to TRBJ2-7; D is unresolved. This CDR3 has 11 amino acids. The germline V and J ends were trimmed by 5 bases and 1 base, with 3 bases remaining between them. Per germline, CDR1 SEHNR and CDR2 FQNEAQ (reference sequence). CDR3 amino acids: CASSASYEQYF. The CDR3 DNA, read in part, is TGTGCCAGCAGCGCGTCCTACGAG.

Judged by abundance, this clone is large. The read is 3 residues too short to cover the CDR3 end, so that end is filled in from the germline J gene. The chain recombines TRBV9 with TRBJ2-2; TRBD1 might be the D (6 bases). CDR3 size: 14 residues. Trimming took 2 bases from V and 6 from J, leaving 11 bases between them. The germline V gene encodes CDR1 SGDLS and CDR2 YYNGEE. The CDR3 loop reads CASSVGQMAGELFF. The CDR3 DNA, read in part, is TGTGCCAGCAGCGTGGGACAAATGGCCGGGGAG.

This clone came up many times. The read gets to within 3 residues of the CDR3 end, and the germline J gene fills in the rest. This chain connects TRBV5-6 to TRBJ2-7, with no clear D. CDR1 SGHDT and CDR2 YYEEEE come from the germline V gene. This CDR3 spans 14 amino acids. V dropped 4 bases and J dropped 3 bases, with 14 bases sitting between them. CDR3 sequence: CASSHDLQVYEQYF. The DNA read from the CDR3 is TGTGCCAGCAGCCACGACCTCCAGGTCTACGAG.

In its sample, this clone is medium-sized (0.01 to 0.1%). Coverage ceases 3 residues before the CDR3 finishes, and the germline J gene fills in the end. V is TRBV6-1 and J is TRBJ2-2, with 9 bases lining up with TRBD1. Germline V CDR1 and CDR2: MNHNS, SASEGT. Germline trimming cut 4 bases from V and 3 bases from J; bases unmatched to any gene: 3. There are 15 residues in the CDR3. The CDR3 sequence is CASSARQGDTGELFF. The covered CDR3 bases are TGTGCCAGCAGTGCCCGACAGGGGGACACCGGGGAG.

This clone was found many times. The covered CDR3 bases are TGCAGCGTCCGTGAACAGGGGAGAGAGACC. Translating gives CSVREQGRET. The entire CDR3 sequence reads CSVREQGRETQYF. The J gene is TRBJ2-5, the V gene TRBV29-1; 7 nucleotides align to TRBD1. The read is 3 residues too short to cover the CDR3 end, so that end is filled in from the germline J gene. Germline CDR1 is SQVTM and CDR2 is ANQGSEA. Germline trimming cut 6 bases from V and 4 bases from J; bases unmatched to any gene: 8. This CDR3 is 13 amino acids long.